Listed below are T cell receptor beta chains from one sample, sequenced in a study of blood T cell repertoires in COVID-19. Generated by immunoSEQ multiplex PCR, the TCRdb table keeps only in-frame clones and is missing some. The table has about 270,000 clones, about 87% seen once. Sample: peripheral blood. These receptor sequences come from a human donor in a cohort sampled during active COVID-19. Both conserved end residues are part of each CDR3. The order of the fields is CDR3 protein, CDR3 DNA, clone size, D gene, V gene, J gene. The D gene is left open where the match is weak. Clone size, where shown, is once, few, many, or a class for clones that have expanded.

CDR3 protein: CASSREGDTEAFF; CDR3 DNA: TGCGCCAGCAGTAGGGAGGGGGACACTGAAGCTTTCTTT; clone size: few; D gene: -; V gene: TRBV10-1; J gene: TRBJ1-1
CDR3 protein: CASSYSRQSLDGYTF; CDR3 DNA: TGTGCCAGCAGTTACTCCAGACAGAGCCTAGATGGCTACACCTTC; clone size: -; D gene: -; V gene: TRBV6-5; J gene: TRBJ1-2
CDR3 protein: CASSPPGAYEQYF; CDR3 DNA: TGTGCCAGCTCACCACCAGGGGCCTACGAGCAGTACTTC; clone size: few; D gene: -; V gene: TRBV18; J gene: TRBJ2-7
CDR3 protein: CASSLGLAGGSSYNEQFF; CDR3 DNA: TGTGCCAGCAGCCTGGGACTAGCGGGGGGGAGCTCCTACAATGAGCAGTTCTTC; clone size: once; D gene: TRBD2; V gene: TRBV4-2; J gene: TRBJ2-1
CDR3 protein: CATSRDKAGHTQYF; CDR3 DNA: TGTGCCACCAGCAGAGATAAAGCGGGCCATACGCAGTATTTT; clone size: -; D gene: -; V gene: TRBV15; J gene: TRBJ2-3
CDR3 protein: CASRMRSVNTEAFF; CDR3 DNA: TGTGCCAGCAGGATGCGGTCAGTGAACACTGAAGCTTTCTTT; clone size: -; D gene: -; V gene: TRBV27; J gene: TRBJ1-1
CDR3 protein: CASSTGQVSTDTQYF; CDR3 DNA: TGTGCCAGCAGCACGGGACAGGTTAGCACAGATACGCAGTATTTT; clone size: -; D gene: TRBD1; V gene: TRBV5-6; J gene: TRBJ2-3
CDR3 protein: CASSTTGGAADTQYF; CDR3 DNA: TGTGCCAGCTCGACGACAGGGGGCGCGGCAGATACGCAGTATTTT; clone size: once; D gene: TRBD1; V gene: TRBV18; J gene: TRBJ2-3
CDR3 protein: CASSERAPGRHAGETQYF; CDR3 DNA: TGTGCCAGCAGTGAAAGGGCCCCGGGTCGACACGCGGGGGAGACCCAGTACTTC; clone size: -; D gene: -; V gene: TRBV6-1; J gene: TRBJ2-5
CDR3 protein: CASSAKTGAKTEAFF; CDR3 DNA: TGTGCCAGCAGTGCCAAAACAGGGGCAAAAACTGAAGCTTTCTTT; clone size: -; D gene: TRBD1; V gene: TRBV6-4; J gene: TRBJ1-1
CDR3 protein: CASSFKHRHQETQYF; CDR3 DNA: TGTGCCAGCAGCTTCAAACACAGACACCAAGAGACCCAGTACTTC; clone size: -; D gene: -; V gene: TRBV5-4; J gene: TRBJ2-5
CDR3 protein: CASSRRQGRNNEQFF; CDR3 DNA: TGTGCCAGCAGTAGAAGACAGGGAAGGAACAATGAGCAGTTCTTC; clone size: -; D gene: TRBD1; V gene: TRBV27; J gene: TRBJ2-1
CDR3 protein: CASRGLLRGQGSYEQYF; CDR3 DNA: TGTGCCAGCAGAGGTCTCCTCCGGGGACAGGGATCATACGAGCAGTACTTC; clone size: -; D gene: TRBD1; V gene: TRBV27; J gene: TRBJ2-7
CDR3 protein: CASSLPDRDNSPLHF; CDR3 DNA: TGCGCCAGCAGCCTCCCCGACCGGGATAATTCACCCCTCCACTTT; clone size: -; D gene: -; V gene: TRBV5-1; J gene: TRBJ1-6
CDR3 protein: CATSGGPGNQPQHF; CDR3 DNA: TGTGCCACCAGTGGGGGGCCCGGCAATCAGCCCCAGCATTTT; clone size: -; D gene: -; V gene: TRBV24-1; J gene: TRBJ1-5
CDR3 protein: CASTDRTGTGAGNEQFF; CDR3 DNA: TGTGCCAGTACCGATAGGACCGGGACAGGGGCAGGCAATGAGCAGTTCTTC; clone size: -; D gene: TRBD1; V gene: TRBV19; J gene: TRBJ2-1
CDR3 protein: CASSPGTGGGNTIYF; CDR3 DNA: TGCGCCAGCAGCCCCGGGACAGGGGGTGGAAACACCATATATTTT; clone size: -; D gene: TRBD1; V gene: TRBV5-1; J gene: TRBJ1-3
CDR3 protein: CASSRRDSGADTQYF; CDR3 DNA: TGCGCCAGCAGTCGCCGGGATAGCGGAGCAGATACGCAGTATTTT; clone size: -; D gene: -; V gene: TRBV5-1; J gene: TRBJ2-3
CDR3 protein: CASSPSLDRSSYEQYF; CDR3 DNA: TGTGCCAGCTCACCATCACTTGACAGATCGAGCTACGAGCAGTACTTC; clone size: few; D gene: -; V gene: TRBV18; J gene: TRBJ2-7
CDR3 protein: CASSEWQSYGYTF; CDR3 DNA: TGTGCCAGCAGTGAATGGCAGTCCTATGGCTACACCTTC; clone size: -; D gene: -; V gene: TRBV25-1; J gene: TRBJ1-2
CDR3 protein: CASSLTSGSHNEQFF; CDR3 DNA: TGTGCCAGCAGCCTGACTAGCGGGAGCCACAATGAGCAGTTCTTC; clone size: -; D gene: TRBD2; V gene: TRBV7-3; J gene: TRBJ2-1
CDR3 protein: CASRTTRTGLAGTDTQYF; CDR3 DNA: TGTGCCAGCAGGACCACTCGAACGGGACTAGCGGGGACAGATACGCAGTATTTT; clone size: -; D gene: TRBD2; V gene: TRBV7-2; J gene: TRBJ2-3
CDR3 protein: CASSLDRVNTEAFF; CDR3 DNA: TGTGCCAGCAGCTTAGATCGAGTGAACACTGAAGCTTTCTTT; clone size: -; D gene: -; V gene: TRBV7-6; J gene: TRBJ1-1
CDR3 protein: CAITPGQAYGYTF; CDR3 DNA: TGTGCCATCACCCCGGGACAGGCCTATGGCTACACCTTC; clone size: -; D gene: TRBD1; V gene: TRBV10-3; J gene: TRBJ1-2
CDR3 protein: CASSYSRGGIGTEAFF; CDR3 DNA: TGTGCCAGCAGTTACTCGCGGGGAGGGATAGGAACTGAAGCTTTCTTT; clone size: few; D gene: -; V gene: TRBV6-5; J gene: TRBJ1-1
CDR3 protein: CASSHGERETQYF; CDR3 DNA: TGTGCCAGCAGCCACGGGGAGCGAGAGACCCAGTACTTC; clone size: -; D gene: -; V gene: TRBV11-3; J gene: TRBJ2-5
CDR3 protein: CASSPVSGANEQFF; CDR3 DNA: TGTGCCAGCAGCCCGGTCAGTGGAGCCAATGAGCAGTTCTTC; clone size: -; D gene: -; V gene: TRBV3-1/TRBV3-2; J gene: TRBJ2-1
CDR3 protein: CASSPRGLAGTNTGELFF; CDR3 DNA: TGCGCCAGCAGCCCCCGGGGGCTAGCGGGGACGAACACCGGGGAGCTGTTTTTT; clone size: -; D gene: TRBD2; V gene: TRBV4-1; J gene: TRBJ2-2
CDR3 protein: CASSDGDSSYNSPLHF; CDR3 DNA: TGTGCCAGCAGTGATGGGGACAGCTCCTATAATTCACCCCTCCACTTT; clone size: -; D gene: TRBD1; V gene: TRBV9; J gene: TRBJ1-6
CDR3 protein: CASSPYDTAPDGYTF; CDR3 DNA: TGTGCCAGCTCACCCTATGACACAGCCCCCGATGGCTACACCTTC; clone size: -; D gene: -; V gene: TRBV18; J gene: TRBJ1-2
CDR3 protein: CASRPNTDIFGYGYTF; CDR3 DNA: TGTGCCAGTAGACCAAATACCGACATTTTCGGCTATGGCTACACCTTC; clone size: few; D gene: -; V gene: TRBV19; J gene: TRBJ1-2
CDR3 protein: CATSDFRAGENTGELFF; CDR3 DNA: TGTGCCACCAGTGATTTTCGGGCAGGGGAAAACACCGGGGAGCTGTTTTTT; clone size: -; D gene: -; V gene: TRBV24-1; J gene: TRBJ2-2
CDR3 protein: CASSIDRRGLNTEAFF; CDR3 DNA: TGTGCCAGTAGTATAGATAGACGGGGGTTGAACACTGAAGCTTTCTTT; clone size: -; D gene: -; V gene: TRBV19; J gene: TRBJ1-1
CDR3 protein: CASSAVTSLVETQYF; CDR3 DNA: TGTGCCAGCAGCGCGGTGACTAGTTTAGTCGAGACCCAGTACTTC; clone size: -; D gene: -; V gene: TRBV9; J gene: TRBJ2-5
CDR3 protein: CASSFGQGARYGYTF; CDR3 DNA: TGTGCCAGCAGCTTCGGACAGGGGGCGCGCTATGGCTACACCTTC; clone size: few; D gene: TRBD1; V gene: TRBV7-8; J gene: TRBJ1-2
CDR3 protein: CAISNPMDTRGTDTQYF; CDR3 DNA: TGTGCCATCAGTAACCCGATGGACACCCGTGGCACAGATACGCAGTATTTT; clone size: once; D gene: -; V gene: TRBV10-3; J gene: TRBJ2-3
CDR3 protein: CASSLVRVDTEAFF; CDR3 DNA: TGCGCCAGCAGCTTGGTCAGGGTAGACACTGAAGCTTTCTTT; clone size: -; D gene: -; V gene: TRBV5-1; J gene: TRBJ1-1
CDR3 protein: CASSYPPGGAIYEQFF; CDR3 DNA: TGTGCCAGCAGTTACCCCCCCGGGGGGGCCATCTATGAGCAGTTCTTC; clone size: -; D gene: TRBD2; V gene: TRBV6-2/TRBV6-3; J gene: TRBJ2-1
CDR3 protein: CASSHLLQGWNTEAFF; CDR3 DNA: TGTGCCAGCAGCCACCTCCTACAGGGCTGGAACACTGAAGCTTTCTTT; clone size: -; D gene: -; V gene: TRBV6-2/TRBV6-3; J gene: TRBJ1-1
CDR3 protein: CASSQGQVMLTGELFF; CDR3 DNA: TGTGCCAGCAGCCAAGGCCAGGTTATGCTCACCGGGGAGCTGTTTTTT; clone size: few; D gene: -; V gene: TRBV14; J gene: TRBJ2-2
CDR3 protein: CASRTSGTTSSYNEQFF; CDR3 DNA: TGTGCCAGCCGGACTAGCGGGACCACGAGCTCCTACAATGAGCAGTTCTTC; clone size: -; D gene: TRBD2; V gene: TRBV2; J gene: TRBJ2-1
CDR3 protein: CASRQYWTGLYEQYF; CDR3 DNA: TGTGCCAGTAGACAATACTGGACAGGACTCTACGAGCAGTACTTC; clone size: -; D gene: TRBD1; V gene: TRBV19; J gene: TRBJ2-7
CDR3 protein: CASSQDGFRGGASGANVLTF; CDR3 DNA: TGCGCCAGCAGCCAAGATGGTTTTCGCGGGGGGGCTTCTGGGGCCAACGTCCTGACTTTC; clone size: -; D gene: TRBD2; V gene: TRBV4-3; J gene: TRBJ2-6
CDR3 protein: CASSLVAVGREGYEQYF; CDR3 DNA: TGTGCCAGCAGCTTAGTTGCGGTGGGCAGGGAAGGCTACGAGCAGTACTTC; clone size: -; D gene: -; V gene: TRBV7-2; J gene: TRBJ2-7